This TCR beta chain was obtained from a study of blood T cell repertoires in COVID-19. Study-wide context: T cells, B-cell-depleted T cells, or PBMCs provided the cDNA or gDNA that served as material.

Clones were sequenced by immunoSEQ multiplex PCR, and TCRdb holds only the in-frame ones, with some missing. Of 250,000 or so clones in the sample, about 88% were seen once. Germline CDR1 MNHEY, CDR2 SVGEGT. After removal of 5 bases from V and 0 bases from J, the junction contained 5 bases not matched to a gene. This CDR3 is built from 16 residues. Participants were aged roughly 18 to 95 years, lived in about 26 US areas, and enrolled virtually. The receptor was derived from a woman in her forties or fifties who had recovered from COVID-19. The rearrangement joins TRBV6-2 or TRBV6-3 to TRBJ2-1, with 9 bases aligning to TRBD2. Sequencing was performed on PBMCs or T cells enriched from blood (not recorded which). This CDR3 is CASSPLAGHSYNEQFF. CDR3 sequence (DNA): TGTGCCAGCAGTCCCCTAGCGGGGCACTCCTACAATGAGCAGTTCTTC.